Given below is one T cell receptor (beta chain) in context. Its antigen is not identified. The data derive from a study of lymphopenia after photon versus proton radiotherapy. Study outcomes and limitations: In patients who died, overall survival fell as post-nadir TCR diversity dropped more. Under photons, naive T cells and diversity fell while effector/memory populations rose. Better survival with proton therapy was suggested as possible, not demonstrated.

Here immunoSEQ multiplex PCR was the method, and the copy in TCRdb shows in-frame clones only, minus some. Of about 33,000 clones listed, almost 90% are singletons. CDR3 size: 14 residues. Germline-derived CDR1 and CDR2 are MNHEY and SVGAGI. Trimming cost V 6 bases and J 2 bases; bases outside gene matches: 4. This chain joins TRBV6-5 and TRBJ1-5; 7 bases match TRBD1. The source was peripheral blood, collected from a patient treated with photon-based radiotherapy. The TCR was taken from a woman aged 50 to 60 with pancreatic cancer. The DNA for the CDR3 is TGTGCCAGCAGCCCCGGACAGGGCAATCAGCCCCAGCATTTT. Amino acids: CASSPGQGNQPQHF.